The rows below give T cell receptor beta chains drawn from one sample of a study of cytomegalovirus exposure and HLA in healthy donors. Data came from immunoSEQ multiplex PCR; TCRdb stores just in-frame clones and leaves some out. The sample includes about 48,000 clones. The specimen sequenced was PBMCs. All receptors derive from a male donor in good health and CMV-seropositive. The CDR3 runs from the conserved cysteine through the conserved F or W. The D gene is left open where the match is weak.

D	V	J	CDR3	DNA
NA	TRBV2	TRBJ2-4	CASSESFYFGNIQYF	TGTGCCAGCAGTGAATCATTCTATTTCGGAAACATTCAGTACTTC
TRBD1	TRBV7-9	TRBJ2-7	CASSMGQGAIGEQYF	TGTGCCAGCAGCATGGGACAGGGGGCGATTGGAGAGCAGTACTTC
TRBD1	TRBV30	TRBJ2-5	CAWSVRDRQETQYF	TGTGCCTGGAGTGTAAGGGACAGACAAGAGACCCAGTACTTC
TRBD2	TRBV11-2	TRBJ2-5	CASSLGRGGRETQYF	TGTGCCAGCAGCCTGGGGCGGGGGGGCCGAGAGACCCAGTACTTC
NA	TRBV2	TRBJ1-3	CASSAGEAGNTIYF	TGTGCCAGCAGTGCGGGGGAAGCTGGAAACACCATATATTTT
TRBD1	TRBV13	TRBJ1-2	CASGTGIAGYGYTF	TGTGCCAGTGGGACAGGTATAGCAGGCTATGGCTACACCTTC
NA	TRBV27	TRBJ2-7	CASSLSLDSSYEQYF	TGTGCCAGCAGTTTATCGCTGGACAGCTCCTACGAGCAGTACTTC
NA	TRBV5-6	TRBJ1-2	CASSQLDRNLYGYTF	TGTGCCAGCAGCCAATTAGACAGAAATCTCTATGGCTACACCTTC
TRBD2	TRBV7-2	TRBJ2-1	CASSLGGAGGLGNEQFF	TGTGCCAGCAGCTTAGGAGGAGCGGGGGGATTGGGCAATGAGCAGTTCTTC
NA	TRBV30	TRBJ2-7	CAGSESSYEQYF	TGTGCCGGGTCGGAGAGCTCCTACGAGCAGTACTTC
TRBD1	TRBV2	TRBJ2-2	CASRLQGTGELFF	TGTGCCAGCAGGCTACAGGGGACCGGGGAGCTGTTTTTT
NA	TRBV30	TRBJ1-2	CAWNREPRGYTF	TGTGCCTGGAACAGGGAGCCGAGGGGCTACACCTTC
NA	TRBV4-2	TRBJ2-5	CASSPALASEQYF	TGTGCCAGCAGCCCCGCGCTAGCTAGTGAGCAGTACTTC
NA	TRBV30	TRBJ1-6	CAWSVSSGNSPLHF	TGTGCCTGGAGTGTAAGTTCGGGTAATTCACCCCTCCACTTT
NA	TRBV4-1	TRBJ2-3	CASSQPGLNTDTQYF	TGCGCCAGCAGCCAGCCGGGACTGAACACAGATACGCAGTATTTT
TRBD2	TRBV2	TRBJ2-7	CASSARTSGGYEQYF	TGTGCCAGCAGCGCCCGGACTAGCGGGGGATACGAGCAGTACTTC
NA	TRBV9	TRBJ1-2	CASSAGDGITRGYTF	TGTGCCAGCAGCGCGGGGGACGGGATTACGCGTGGCTACACCTTC
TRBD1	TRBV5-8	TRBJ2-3	CASSRGQTGTDTQYF	TGTGCCAGCAGCAGGGGACAGACAGGGACAGATACGCAGTATTTT
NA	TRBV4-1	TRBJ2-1	CASSQETSPAYNEQFF	TGCGCCAGCAGCCAAGAAACTAGCCCGGCCTACAATGAGCAGTTCTTC